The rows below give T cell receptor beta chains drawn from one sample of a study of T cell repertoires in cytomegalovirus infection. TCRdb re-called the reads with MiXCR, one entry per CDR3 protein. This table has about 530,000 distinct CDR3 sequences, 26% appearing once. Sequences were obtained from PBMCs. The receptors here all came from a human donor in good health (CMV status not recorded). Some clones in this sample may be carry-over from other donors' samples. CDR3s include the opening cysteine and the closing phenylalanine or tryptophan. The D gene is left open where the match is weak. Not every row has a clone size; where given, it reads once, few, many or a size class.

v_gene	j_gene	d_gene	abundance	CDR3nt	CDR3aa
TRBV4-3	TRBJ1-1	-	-	TGCGCCAGCAGCCAAGATCTTGGGGGCCTCTATATAGCTTTCTTT	CASSQDLGGLYIAFF
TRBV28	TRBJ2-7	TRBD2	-	TGTGCCAGCAGTTTCCCACTAGCGGTGCCAACCTACGAGCAGTACTTC	CASSFPLAVPTYEQYF
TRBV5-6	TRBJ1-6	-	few	TGTGCCAGCAGCTCCGAGCACTCTCTCCACTTT	CASSSEHSLHF
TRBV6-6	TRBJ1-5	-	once	TGTGCCAGCAGTTATGTGATCGAGGGCCGAAGCAATCAGCCCCAGCATTTT	CASSYVIEGRSNQPQHF
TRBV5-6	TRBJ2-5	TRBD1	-	TGTGCCAGCAGCTTATCAACGGGACAGCAGTACTTC	CASSLSTGQQYF
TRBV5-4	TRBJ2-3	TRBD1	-	TGTGCCAGCAGCTACGGACAGGGTAGCACAGATACGCAGTATTTT	CASSYGQGSTDTQYF
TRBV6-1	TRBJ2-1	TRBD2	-	TGTGCCAGCAGTCAAGCGACTAGCGGGAGAAGGAATGAGCAGTTCTTC	CASSQATSGRRNEQFF
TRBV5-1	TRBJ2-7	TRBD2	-	TGCGCCAGCAGCTTGCACTCCGGGGGGAGAGGGGACGAGCAGTACTTC	CASSLHSGGRGDEQYF
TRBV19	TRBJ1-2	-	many	TGTGCCAGTAGTCGGCAGGGACAAGCTAACTATGGCTACACCTTC	CASSRQGQANYGYTF
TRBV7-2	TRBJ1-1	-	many	TGTGCCAGCAGCTTAGTGTGGGAAACTGAAGCTTTCTTT	CASSLVWETEAFF
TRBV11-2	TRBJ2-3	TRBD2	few	TGTGCCAGCATCCGTAGCGGGACAGATACGCAGTATTTT	CASIRSGTDTQYF
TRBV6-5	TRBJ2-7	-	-	TGTGCCAGCAGTTACTTAGGACTGGCCTCCTACGAGCAGTACTTC	CASSYLGLASYEQYF
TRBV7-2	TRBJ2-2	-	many	TGTGCCAGCAGCTCCAGAACAGGGCAGGGGGGGGAGCTGTTTTTT	CASSSRTGQGGELFF
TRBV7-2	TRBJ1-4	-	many	TGTGCCAGCAGCCTAGGGTCGGGGGTAAAACTGTTTTTT	CASSLGSGVKLFF
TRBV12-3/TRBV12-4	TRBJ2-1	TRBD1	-	TGTGCCAGCAGTTTCCCCTGGACAGGTGGCGATGAGCAGTTCTTC	CASSFPWTGGDEQFF
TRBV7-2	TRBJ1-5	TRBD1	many	TGTGCCAGCAGCTTAGGAACACAGGGGGCGGGTCAGCCCCAGCATTTT	CASSLGTQGAGQPQHF
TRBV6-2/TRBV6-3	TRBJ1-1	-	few	TGTGCCAGCAGACAAGACGGTTTCACTGAAGCTTTCTTT	CASRQDGFTEAFF
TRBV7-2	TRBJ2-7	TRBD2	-	TGTGCCAGCAGCATAACGATGCTAGCGGGAGCAGTCGAGCAGTACTTC	CASSITMLAGAVEQYF
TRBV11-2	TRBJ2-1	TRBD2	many	TGTGCCAGCAGCCCCATACTAGCTAGCGGGACATACAATGAGCAGTTCTTC	CASSPILASGTYNEQFF
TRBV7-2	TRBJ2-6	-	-	TGTGCCAGCAGCTTAGGGCAGCCCGTTTCTGGGGCCAACGTCCTGACTTTC	CASSLGQPVSGANVLTF
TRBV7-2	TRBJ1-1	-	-	TGTGCCAGCAGCTCAGCAGGGTTGTCCGAAGCTTTCTTT	CASSSAGLSEAFF
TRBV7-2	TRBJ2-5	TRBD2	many	TGTGCCAGCAGCCCTACTAGCGGGAGGGCCGGGGAGACCCAGTACTTC	CASSPTSGRAGETQYF
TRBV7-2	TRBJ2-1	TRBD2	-	TGTGCCAGCAGCCAGACTAGCGGGGCATACAATGAGCAGTTCTTC	CASSQTSGAYNEQFF
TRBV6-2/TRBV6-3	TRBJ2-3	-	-	TGTGCCACCAGAGGGAAAAGCGGTCCAAGGGGAGATACGCAGTATTTT	CATRGKSGPRGDTQYF
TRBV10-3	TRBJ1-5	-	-	TGTGCCATCAGTGAGTCGAGGGATAGCAATCAGCCCCAGCATTTT	CAISESRDSNQPQHF
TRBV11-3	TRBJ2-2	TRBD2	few	TGTGCCACCATGAGAGGTAGCGGGAGGGATCCCGGGGAGCTGTTTTTT	CATMRGSGRDPGELFF
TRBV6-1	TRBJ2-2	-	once	TGTGCCAGCAGTGAATTGTTTGTGTCGAACACCGGGGAGCTGTTTTTT	CASSELFVSNTGELFF
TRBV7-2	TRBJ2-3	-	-	TGTGCCAGTACCTTGGGGGGAGTGGGCGCAGATACGCAGTATTTT	CASTLGGVGADTQYF
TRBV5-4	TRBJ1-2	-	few	TGTGCCAGCAGCCACCCCCAAGGACAGATTAACTATGGCTACACCTTC	CASSHPQGQINYGYTF
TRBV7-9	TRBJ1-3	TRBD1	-	TGTGCCAGCGCCAAACCGGGACAGAGCTCTGGAAACACCATATATTTT	CASAKPGQSSGNTIYF
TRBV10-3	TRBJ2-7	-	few	TGTGCCATCAGGGAGGGATCCTACGAGCAGTACTTC	CAIREGSYEQYF
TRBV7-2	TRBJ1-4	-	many	TGTGCCAGCAGCTATGACCCAAATACTGCAACTAATGAAAAACTGTTTTTT	CASSYDPNTATNEKLFF
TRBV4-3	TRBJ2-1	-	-	TGCGCCAGCAGCCAAGACGTAGCGCCGCTCAATGAGCAGTTCTTC	CASSQDVAPLNEQFF
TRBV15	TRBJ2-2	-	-	TGTGCCACCAGGCCCGGTGGCAGCTACACCGGGGAGCTGTTTTTT	CATRPGGSYTGELFF
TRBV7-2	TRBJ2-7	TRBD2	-	TGTGCCAGCAGCTTAGGTCGCGGGAGGGCCAACGAGCAGTACTTC	CASSLGRGRANEQYF
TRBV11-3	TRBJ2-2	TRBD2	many	TGTGCCAGCAGCTTTGGTCAAGCGGGGGCCACCGGGGAGCTGTTTTTT	CASSFGQAGATGELFF
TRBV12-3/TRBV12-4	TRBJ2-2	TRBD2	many	TGTGCCAGCAGGGGACTAGCGGCGAACACCGGGGAGCTGTTTTTT	CASRGLAANTGELFF
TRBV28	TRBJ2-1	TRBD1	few	TGTGCCAGCAGCCCCCCAGGACAGGGGTTCAGTGAGCAGTTCTTC	CASSPPGQGFSEQFF
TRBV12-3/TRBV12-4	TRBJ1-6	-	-	TGTGCCAGCAGTTTCAAGGGATCACCCCTCCACTTT	CASSFKGSPLHF
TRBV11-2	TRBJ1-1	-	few	TGTGCCAGCAGCTTCGGGGGTCTCGTAGCTTTCTTT	CASSFGGLVAFF
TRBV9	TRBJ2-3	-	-	TGTGCCAGCAGCGACCGAGAGTCAGATACGCAGTATTTT	CASSDRESDTQYF
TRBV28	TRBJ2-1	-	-	TGTGCCAGCACCGAGGGGTACAATGAGCAGTTCTTC	CASTEGYNEQFF
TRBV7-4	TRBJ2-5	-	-	TGTGCCAGCAGCCAACCGGGAAAAGAGACCCAGTACTTC	CASSQPGKETQYF
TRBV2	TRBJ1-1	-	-	TGTGCCAGCAGTGTGATCGGGAGCCGTGAAGCTTTCTTT	CASSVIGSREAFF